This T cell receptor beta chain was identified in a study of blood T cell repertoires in COVID-19. Across the study: Material from acute and convalescent COVID-19 was sourced from the United States, Italy and Spain. T cells, B-cell-depleted T cells, or PBMCs supplied cDNA or gDNA.

Per the authors' pipeline: Reference gene primers were amplified, and this amplification served to estimate nucleated cell counts. The data were produced by immunoSEQ multiplex PCR, yet TCRdb's version contains in-frame clones alone and is incomplete. V and J calls and clone size follow that table, whereas D and trimming were derived from the DNA. The data hold 70,000 to 75,000 clones, with about 79% observed a single time. Sequencing was done on a sample of peripheral blood. The TCR originated in a man in his sixties or seventies with acute or convalescent COVID-19.

DNA of the CDR3: TGTGCCAGCCGTGTTAGCGGGAGAGGCACCGGGGAGCTGTTTTTT. Translated, it gives CASRVSGRGTGELFF. The V and J genes are TRBV14 and TRBJ2-2; 9 bases fit TRBD2. The germline gives CDR1 SGHDN, CDR2 FVKESK. Losses at the gene ends were 8 bases for V and 4 bases for J; bases not matched to a gene: 8. This CDR3 contains 15 residues.